A single TCR beta chain is shown here with its context. Method: immunoSEQ multiplex PCR; TCRdb's copy keeps in-frame clones and lacks some. The sample has tens of thousands of clones, approximately 92% seen once. This specimen comes from a study of T cell changes during pregnancy in multiple sclerosis. The CDR3 has 19 residues. Per the germline V gene, CDR1 is SGHVS and CDR2 is FQNEAQ. Trimming took 5 bases from V and 2 from J, leaving 25 bases between them. The chain has TRBV7-8 and TRBJ1-5; D possibly corresponds to TRBD1 (6 bases). This clonotype was obtained from a female donor in good health, enrolled as a control in a pregnancy study. The starting material was peripheral blood, obtained in the second trimester of pregnancy. CDR3 sequence: CASSPRDKGLIGRNQPQHF. CDR3 in DNA: TGTGCCAGCAGCCCCCGGGACAAGGGCTTAATTGGACGCAATCAGCCCCAGCATTTT.